A selection of T cell receptor beta chains follows, all from one sample in a study of OX40 agonist ivuxolimab in advanced cancers. Some clones are missing from TCRdb's copy, which holds only in-frame ones; the method was immunoSEQ multiplex PCR. The data hold about 100,000 clones, with 75% to 95% observed a single time. Sequenced here: CD4+ or CD8+ T cells sorted from blood, sampled in a trial of the OX40 agonist ivuxolimab. The receptors come from an adult with an advanced solid tumor such as melanoma, head and neck, liver or kidney cancer. CDR3s include the opening cysteine and the closing phenylalanine or tryptophan. D genes are given only for firm matches. Not every row has a clone size; where given, it reads once, few, many or a size class.

clone size | J gene | D gene | V gene | CDR3 protein | CDR3 DNA
. | TRBJ2-7 | . | TRBV11-2 | CASSLATSVMGNYEQYF | TGTGCCAGCAGCTTAGCCACGTCAGTGATGGGAAACTACGAGCAGTACTTC
. | TRBJ2-2 | . | TRBV5-1 | CASSLEGANTGELFF | TGCGCCAGCAGCTTGGAGGGGGCGAACACCGGGGAGCTGTTTTTT
. | TRBJ1-3 | . | TRBV28 | CASSFLEGVGNTIYF | TGTGCCAGCAGTTTCCTCGAGGGGGTTGGAAACACCATATATTTT
. | TRBJ2-1 | TRBD1 | TRBV7-8 | CASSLEYRGSGEQFF | TGTGCCAGCAGCTTAGAGTACAGGGGGTCAGGTGAGCAGTTCTTC
. | TRBJ2-2 | TRBD2 | TRBV7-2 | CASSPARLAGVGGELFF | TGTGCCAGCAGCCCCGCCAGGTTAGCGGGAGTTGGTGGGGAGCTGTTTTTT
. | TRBJ2-1 | . | TRBV2 | CASSEQGPYNEQFF | TGTGCCAGCAGTGAGCAGGGTCCATACAATGAGCAGTTCTTC
. | TRBJ1-2 | TRBD1 | TRBV19 | CASSTQRTGEHYGYTF | TGTGCCAGTAGTACTCAACGGACAGGGGAACACTATGGCTACACCTTC
. | TRBJ2-1 | TRBD2 | TRBV9 | CASSVTGTSGRAHEQFF | TGTGCCAGCAGCGTCACAGGGACTAGCGGGAGGGCCCATGAGCAGTTCTTC
. | TRBJ2-1 | TRBD1 | TRBV10-3 | CAISGFHLGTGGNEQFF | TGTGCCATCAGTGGCTTTCATTTGGGGACAGGGGGGAATGAGCAGTTCTTC
. | TRBJ1-2 | . | TRBV6-8 | CASSGRDRINYGYTF | TGTGCCAGCAGTGGTCGTGACAGGATTAACTATGGCTACACCTTC
. | TRBJ2-6 | . | TRBV5-1 | CASSLANFLGFGSGANVLTF | TGCGCCAGCAGCTTGGCCAATTTTCTCGGGTTTGGCTCTGGGGCCAACGTCCTGACTTTC
once | TRBJ1-5 | TRBD1 | TRBV19 | CASRYRGTYNQPQHF | TGTGCCAGTAGGTACAGGGGAACCTACAATCAGCCCCAGCATTTT
. | TRBJ1-1 | . | TRBV2 | CASSGDGTEAFF | TGTGCCAGCAGTGGGGACGGAACTGAAGCTTTCTTT
. | TRBJ2-7 | . | TRBV29-1 | CSAKEETHEQYF | TGCAGCGCTAAGGAAGAAACCCACGAGCAGTACTTC
. | TRBJ1-5 | TRBD1 | TRBV10-2 | CASSVQGARQPQHF | TGCGCCAGCAGTGTACAGGGGGCTCGGCAGCCCCAGCATTTT
. | TRBJ1-3 | . | TRBV28 | CASSLDLYGNTIYF | TGTGCCAGCAGTTTAGACCTATACGGAAACACCATATATTTT
. | TRBJ2-2 | TRBD2 | TRBV7-9 | CASSPSRAGVNTGELFF | TGTGCCAGCAGCCCCAGTAGGGCGGGAGTGAACACCGGGGAGCTGTTTTTT
. | TRBJ1-3 | . | TRBV5-1 | CASSLLSGNTIYF | TGCGCCAGCAGCTTGCTCTCTGGAAACACCATATATTTT
. | TRBJ1-4 | . | TRBV18 | CASSSTDATNEKLFF | TGTGCCAGCTCATCGACAGACGCAACTAATGAAAAACTGTTTTTT
. | TRBJ2-2 | . | TRBV21-1 | CASSKRANTGELFF | TGTGCCAGCAGCAAACGGGCGAACACCGGGGAGCTGTTTTTT
. | TRBJ2-7 | . | TRBV5-4 | CATQAGPSYEQYF | TGTGCCACACAGGCCGGGCCCTCCTACGAGCAGTACTTC
. | TRBJ2-7 | . | TRBV9 | CAADPSEQYF | TGTGCCGCCGACCCCAGCGAGCAGTACTTC
. | TRBJ2-2 | TRBD2 | TRBV18 | CASSPIASGNTGELFF | TGTGCCAGCTCACCGATCGCTAGCGGGAACACCGGGGAGCTGTTTTTT
. | TRBJ2-3 | TRBD2 | TRBV19 | CASSIEGAGGSSSTDTQYF | TGTGCCAGTAGTATCGAGGGAGCGGGAGGATCGTCTAGCACAGATACGCAGTATTTT
. | TRBJ2-2 | . | TRBV7-9 | CASVVRERNTGELFF | TGTGCCAGCGTGGTTCGGGAGAGGAACACCGGGGAGCTGTTTTTT
. | TRBJ2-1 | TRBD1 | TRBV18 | CASSPWTGKDNEQFF | TGTGCCAGCTCACCATGGACAGGGAAGGACAATGAGCAGTTCTTC
. | TRBJ1-2 | . | TRBV6-1 | CASSVGGPGDGYTF | TGTGCCAGCAGTGTCGGCGGTCCTGGGGATGGCTACACCTTC
. | TRBJ2-7 | . | TRBV28 | CASSNADYYEQYF | TGTGCCAGCAGCAACGCAGATTACTACGAGCAGTACTTC
. | TRBJ2-6 | TRBD1 | TRBV10-2 | CASSLTGNSGANVLTF | TGCGCCAGCAGCTTGACAGGGAACTCTGGGGCCAACGTCCTGACTTTC
. | TRBJ2-5 | . | TRBV5-1 | CASSSTGTGETQYF | TGCGCCAGCAGCTCGACAGGCACCGGAGAGACCCAGTACTTC
. | TRBJ1-4 | . | TRBV7-9 | CASRPTRNEKLFF | TGTGCCAGCAGACCGACCCGTAATGAAAAACTGTTTTTT
. | TRBJ2-2 | . | TRBV5-1 | CASSLVNAGELFF | TGCGCCAGCAGCTTGGTCAACGCCGGGGAGCTGTTTTTT
. | TRBJ2-5 | TRBD2 | TRBV25-1 | CASSESGGLETQYF | TGTGCCAGCAGTGAATCGGGGGGGCTGGAGACCCAGTACTTC
. | TRBJ2-3 | TRBD2 | TRBV28 | CASIAPLAGAAQYF | TGTGCCAGCATCGCCCCACTAGCGGGAGCGGCGCAGTATTTT
. | TRBJ2-1 | . | TRBV4-3 | CASSRTFTSQSYNEQFF | TGCGCCAGCAGCCGAACCTTTACTAGCCAATCCTACAATGAGCAGTTCTTC
. | TRBJ2-5 | TRBD2 | TRBV7-9 | CASSSTSGKRQETQYF | TGTGCCAGCAGCTCCACTAGCGGGAAAAGGCAAGAGACCCAGTACTTC
. | TRBJ1-5 | . | TRBV7-6 | CASSPDPGQYNQPQHF | TGTGCCAGCAGCCCGGACCCTGGACAGTACAATCAGCCCCAGCATTTT
. | TRBJ2-3 | TRBD2 | TRBV4-1 | CASSQVWGGGGDTQYF | TGCGCCAGCAGCCAAGTTTGGGGGGGAGGCGGAGATACGCAGTATTTT
. | TRBJ1-4 | . | TRBV5-1 | CASSPRTGQGEKLFF | TGCGCCAGCAGCCCCCGGACTGGGCAAGGCGAAAAACTGTTTTTT
. | TRBJ2-3 | . | TRBV6-5 | CASSRWAGTDTQYF | TGTGCCAGCAGTCGGTGGGCGGGGACAGATACGCAGTATTTT
. | TRBJ1-2 | TRBD1 | TRBV6-5 | CASSGTGLGYGYTF | TGTGCCAGCAGTGGGACAGGGTTAGGGTATGGCTACACCTTC
. | TRBJ2-5 | . | TRBV7-9 | CASSFKAETQYF | TGTGCCAGCAGCTTTAAGGCGGAGACCCAGTACTTC
once | TRBJ2-1 | . | TRBV5-1 | CASSLHGGVSSYNEQFF | TGCGCCAGCAGCTTGCACGGCGGGGTTAGCTCCTACAATGAGCAGTTCTTC
. | TRBJ1-1 | . | TRBV19 | CASSQGSLAFAFF | TGTGCCAGTAGTCAAGGCAGCCTAGCGTTCGCTTTCTTT
. | TRBJ2-1 | . | TRBV4-3 | CASSSALGPTDEQFF | TGCGCCAGCAGTTCGGCTCTAGGACCCACCGATGAGCAGTTCTTC
. | TRBJ1-4 | . | TRBV27 | CASRGGATNEKLFF | TGTGCCAGCCGGGGGGGGGCAACTAATGAAAAACTGTTTTTT
. | TRBJ1-5 | TRBD1 | TRBV28 | CASSLTGRSNQPQHF | TGTGCCAGCAGTTTGACAGGGCGGAGTAATCAGCCCCAGCATTTT
. | TRBJ2-3 | . | TRBV4-2 | CASSQEDGTLTDTQYF | TGTGCCAGCAGCCAAGAGGATGGGACTCTCACAGATACGCAGTATTTT